The T cell receptor beta chain under discussion was sequenced for a study of T-cell reconstitution after alpha-beta-depleted transplantation in children. Germline-derived CDR1 and CDR2 are SGHNT and YYREEE (reference sequence). There are 15 residues in the CDR3. The trim removed 3 bases at V and 4 bases at J, leaving 4 bases unmatched. The TCRbeta library incorporated unique molecular identifiers. TCRdb used MiXCR to reprocess the PCR reads, holding one entry per CDR3 protein. The profile shows more than 200,000 distinct CDR3 sequences, around 8.9% of them singletons. This clonotype was seen repeatedly, ten times or more.

The TCR was taken from a human donor who donated a stem cell graft to a child with SCID. The rearrangement joins TRBV5-4 to TRBJ1-4; TRBD1 agrees at 9 bases. Sequences were derived from PBMCs from the stem cell graft donor, sampled from the stem cell graft. CDR3 region: CASSSGQGGNEKLFF. The CDR3 DNA is TGTGCCAGCAGCTCGGGACAGGGTGGTAATGAAAAACTGTTTTTT.